This T cell receptor (beta chain) stems from a study of T cell responses to AZD1222 COVID-19 vaccine. The CDR3 totals 13 residues. Trimming cost V 4 bases and J 4 bases, with 14 bases left between them. Germline V gene sequence: CDR1 GTSNPN, CDR2 SVGIG (reference sequence). Using immunoSEQ multiplex PCR, the repertoire was profiled, and TCRdb retains in-frame clones only, with some absent. The sample holds 90,000 to 100,000 clones, roughly nine tenths seen once. Concerning this clone: Its antigen is as yet unknown.

Study results and limitations: Targets within unmutated variant regions were reportedly found for nearly half of spike-specific TCRs. Only after the peak T cell response were repertoires sampled.

The V call is TRBV30, the J call TRBJ2-7; D gene ambiguous. Here the sequenced sample was peripheral blood, taken on day 0 of AZD1222 vaccination. This TCR derives from an adult in good health. The CDR3 DNA follows: TGTGCCTGGAATTTGGCAACAGCTTACGAGCAGTACTTC. It translates to CAWNLATAYEQYF.